A selection of T cell receptor beta chains follows, all from one sample in a study of blood T cell repertoires in COVID-19. Only in-frame clones appear in the TCRdb table, and some are missing; sequencing was by immunoSEQ multiplex PCR. The repertoire includes about 210,000 clones, more than 75% of them detected once, and roughly 5.5% sits in the top ten. The sequenced material came from peripheral blood. The origin of the receptors is a woman in her seventies with COVID-19, enrolled during active disease. Each CDR3 is given with its conserved first and last residue. A D gene is named only where the DNA matches it firmly. Clone size, where shown, is once, few, many, or a class for clones that have expanded.

TRBV7-9	TRBJ2-1	TRBD1	NA	TGTGCCAGCACCCTTTCCGGACAGGGGGGAAGTAATGAGCAGTTCTTC	CASTLSGQGGSNEQFF
TRBV5-6	TRBJ1-4	TRBD1	NA	TGTGCCAGCAGCTCGACCGGGACAGGGGGCGTCGGTAATGAAAAACTGTTTTTT	CASSSTGTGGVGNEKLFF
TRBV7-8	TRBJ1-5	TRBD1	once	TGTGCCAGCAGATTAGACGACAGGGGCTCCAATCAGCCCCAGCATTTT	CASRLDDRGSNQPQHF
TRBV27	TRBJ2-7	TRBD2	NA	TGTGCCAGCAGTTTTAGAGGAGTCGGAAGGATAGCGGGCGGCGGCTCCTACGAGCAGTACTTC	CASSFRGVGRIAGGGSYEQYF
TRBV6-5	TRBJ2-1	TRBD2	NA	TGTGCCAGCAGTTACCAAGCGGGGTACAATGAGCAGTTCTTC	CASSYQAGYNEQFF
TRBV30	TRBJ1-5	TRBD1	NA	TGTGCCTGGAGTGAGGGCAGGGGGTCATATCAGCCCCAGCATTTT	CAWSEGRGSYQPQHF
TRBV7-2	TRBJ2-7	TRBD2	NA	TGTGCCAGCAGCTTATTTCCCCCCAGCGGGAGTGGGAAGTACGAGCAGTACTTC	CASSLFPPSGSGKYEQYF
TRBV5-1	TRBJ1-4	TRBD1	NA	TGCGCCAGCAGAACGGGACAGGCAAATGAAAAACTGTTTTTT	CASRTGQANEKLFF
TRBV27	TRBJ2-7	TRBD1	NA	TGTGCCAGCAGTCCAGGACAGGGATTATACGAGCAGTACTTC	CASSPGQGLYEQYF
TRBV24-1	TRBJ2-1	TRBD1	few	TGTGCCACCAGTGTCATTGGACAGGGGGCTTTGAATGAGCAGTTCTTC	CATSVIGQGALNEQFF
TRBV4-3	TRBJ1-5	NA	NA	TGCGCCAGCAGCCAAGAACTCCGGGGGGGGAATAGCAATCAGCCCCAGCATTTT	CASSQELRGGNSNQPQHF
TRBV29-1	TRBJ2-1	TRBD2	NA	TGCAGCGGTCTAGCGGGAGGGCGAGAGCAGTTCTTC	CSGLAGGREQFF
TRBV6-4	TRBJ1-2	NA	NA	TGTGCCAGCAGCCGACCACAGGGTAACTATGGCTACACCTTC	CASSRPQGNYGYTF
TRBV18	TRBJ2-1	TRBD2	NA	TGTGCCAGCTCACCCCAGCGGGAGTCCGATGAGCAGTTCTTC	CASSPQRESDEQFF
TRBV2	TRBJ2-1	TRBD2	NA	TGTGCCAGCAGTGAAGGGGAGCGGGAGGAATTTTGGAATGAGCAGTTCTTC	CASSEGEREEFWNEQFF
TRBV28	TRBJ2-1	NA	NA	TGTGCCAGCAGTTCCCTCCCGAGCTCCTACAATGAGCAGTTCTTC	CASSSLPSSYNEQFF
TRBV6-6	TRBJ2-1	NA	NA	TGTGCCAGCAGCCGCGGGAACTACAATGAGCAGTTCTTC	CASSRGNYNEQFF
TRBV29-1	TRBJ1-1	TRBD1	NA	TGCAGCGCCGGACAGGGAGGGAACACTGAAGCTTTCTTT	CSAGQGGNTEAFF
TRBV19	TRBJ1-3	NA	NA	TGTGCCAGTAGTATCCGGACTCAGGGAAACACCATATATTTT	CASSIRTQGNTIYF
TRBV28	TRBJ2-2	TRBD1	NA	TGTGCCAGCAGTTTATTGGGGACAGCAAGCACCGGGGAGCTGTTTTTT	CASSLLGTASTGELFF
TRBV28	TRBJ1-1	NA	NA	TGTGCCAGCAGCTCCGGGAACCATTGGGACACTGAAGCTTTCTTT	CASSSGNHWDTEAFF
TRBV29-1	TRBJ2-1	NA	once	TGCAGCGTTATATACAATGAGCAGTTCTTC	CSVIYNEQFF
TRBV29-1	TRBJ2-7	NA	NA	TGCAGCGTCGGACAAAAGAACGAGCAGTACTTC	CSVGQKNEQYF
TRBV28	TRBJ2-2	NA	NA	TGTGCCAGCAGTTTATCCCAAGGCGGGGCCGGGGAGCTGTTTTTT	CASSLSQGGAGELFF
TRBV6-2/TRBV6-3	TRBJ2-1	TRBD2	NA	TGTGCCAGCAGTGGGGGGGGGACTACGCAGTTCTTC	CASSGGGTTQFF
TRBV7-8	TRBJ1-4	TRBD1	NA	TGTGCCAGCAGCTGGGACAGGGCGGGTGAAAAACTGTTTTTT	CASSWDRAGEKLFF
TRBV15	TRBJ1-6	NA	NA	TGTGCCACCAGCAGAGCCGGCTATAATTCACCCCTCCACTTT	CATSRAGYNSPLHF
TRBV6-5	TRBJ1-6	TRBD1	NA	TGTGCCAGCAGTTACTCACAGGGGAAGAATTCACCCCTCCACTTT	CASSYSQGKNSPLHF
TRBV2	TRBJ2-1	NA	NA	TGTGCCAGCAAGGGGCAAAACTCCTACAATGAGCAGTTCTTC	CASKGQNSYNEQFF
TRBV19	TRBJ2-3	NA	NA	TGTGCCAGTACCAACCTAAGGGGAAATCTTGTATATTCCACAGATACGCAGTATTTT	CASTNLRGNLVYSTDTQYF
TRBV7-3	TRBJ1-1	NA	NA	TGTGCCAGCAGCAACCCAGGGGTGGGAACTGAAGCTTTCTTT	CASSNPGVGTEAFF
TRBV28	TRBJ2-1	TRBD2	once	TGTGCCAGCAGTCCCTCGGGAGGCAGCTCCTACAATGAGCAGTTCTTC	CASSPSGGSSYNEQFF
TRBV30	TRBJ2-5	TRBD2	NA	TGTGCCTGTGCCCCGGGAGGGGGGGAGACCCAGTACTTC	CACAPGGGETQYF
TRBV19	TRBJ2-3	TRBD2	NA	TGTGCCAGTCGCTCGACTAGCGGGAGTGATACGCAGTATTTT	CASRSTSGSDTQYF
TRBV2	TRBJ2-2	NA	once	TGTGCCAGCGAGACTACAGGGATCACCGGGGAGCTGTTTTTT	CASETTGITGELFF
TRBV19	TRBJ1-2	TRBD1	many	TGTGCCAGTAGTACTGGACAGGGAAGGCTCGGCTACACCTTC	CASSTGQGRLGYTF
TRBV7-2	TRBJ1-2	NA	NA	TGTGCCAGCAACTGGCGGCAGGGGTTCGGCTACACCTTC	CASNWRQGFGYTF
TRBV19	TRBJ1-5	TRBD1	NA	TGTGCCAGTAGAGGGACAGCTAGCAATCAGCCCCAGCATTTT	CASRGTASNQPQHF
TRBV27	TRBJ2-7	TRBD1	NA	TGTGCCAGCAGACAGGGGGTCTACTCCTACGAGCAGTACTTC	CASRQGVYSYEQYF
TRBV7-7	TRBJ2-5	NA	NA	TGTGCCAGCAGCCCACAGGCGGGGCCCCCGCAGACCCAGTACTTC	CASSPQAGPPQTQYF
TRBV7-2	TRBJ2-7	TRBD2	NA	TGTGCCAGCAGCCCAAGGACCCGCGGGGGGGAGCAGTACTTC	CASSPRTRGGEQYF